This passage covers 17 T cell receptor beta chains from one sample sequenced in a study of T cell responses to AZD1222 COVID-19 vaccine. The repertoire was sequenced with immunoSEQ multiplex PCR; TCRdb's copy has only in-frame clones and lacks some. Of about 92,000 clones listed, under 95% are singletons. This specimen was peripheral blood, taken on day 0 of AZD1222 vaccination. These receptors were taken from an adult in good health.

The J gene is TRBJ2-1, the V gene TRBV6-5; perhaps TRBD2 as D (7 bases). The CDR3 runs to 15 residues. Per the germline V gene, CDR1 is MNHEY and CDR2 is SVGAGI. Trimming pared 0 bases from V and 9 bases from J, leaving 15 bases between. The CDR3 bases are TGTGCCAGCAGTTACTCGTTAGGGGGGGCCCGTGAGCAGTTCTTC. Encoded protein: CASSYSLGGAREQFF.

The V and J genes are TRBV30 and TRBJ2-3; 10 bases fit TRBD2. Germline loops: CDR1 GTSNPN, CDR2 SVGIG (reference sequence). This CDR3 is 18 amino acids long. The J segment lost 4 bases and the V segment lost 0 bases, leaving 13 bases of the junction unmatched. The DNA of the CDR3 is TGTGCCTGGAGTGTAGGAGCGGGGGGGGCACTTAGCCCAGATACGCAGTATTTT. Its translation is CAWSVGAGGALSPDTQYF.

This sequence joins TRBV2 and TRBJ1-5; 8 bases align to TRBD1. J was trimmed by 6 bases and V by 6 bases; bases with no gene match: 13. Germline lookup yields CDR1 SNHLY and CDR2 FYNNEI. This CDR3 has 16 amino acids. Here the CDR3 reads CASSQGGRGRAQPQHF. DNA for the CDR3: TGTGCCAGCAGCCAAGGGGGCAGGGGGCGGGCTCAGCCCCAGCATTTT. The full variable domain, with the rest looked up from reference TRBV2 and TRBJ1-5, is EPEVTQTPSHQVTQMGQEVILRCVPISNHLYFYWYRQILGQKVEFLVSFYNNEISEKSEIFDDQFSVERPDGSNFTLKIRSTKLEDSAMYFCASSQGGRGRAQPQHFGDGTRLSIL.

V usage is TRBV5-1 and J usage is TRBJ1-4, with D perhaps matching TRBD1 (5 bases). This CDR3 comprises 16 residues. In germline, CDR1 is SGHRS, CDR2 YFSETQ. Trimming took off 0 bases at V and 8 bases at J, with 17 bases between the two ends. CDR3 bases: TGCGCCAGCAGCTTGGAGGGGCAGGGCTTACGCGAAAAACTGTTTTTT. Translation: CASSLEGQGLREKLFF.

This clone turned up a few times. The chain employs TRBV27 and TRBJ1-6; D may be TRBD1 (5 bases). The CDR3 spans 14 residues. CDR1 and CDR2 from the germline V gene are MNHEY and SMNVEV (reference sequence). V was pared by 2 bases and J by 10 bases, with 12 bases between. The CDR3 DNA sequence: TGTGCCAGCAGTTTAGAAGGGGTTAAGTCACCCCTCCACTTT. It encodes CASSLEGVKSPLHF.

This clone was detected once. CDR3: CASSRSGTGFGYTF. The CDR3 region has the DNA TGTGCCAGCAGTCGGTCCGGGACAGGGTTTGGTTACACCTTC. The chain joins TRBV6-5 to TRBJ1-2; 9 positions match TRBD1. The CDR3 totals 14 residues. Germline trimming cut 5 bases from V and 11 bases from J; bases unmatched to any gene: 12. The germline CDR1 and CDR2 sequences are MNHEY and SVGAGI.

CDR3 residues: CASSPKGLDLTGELFF. As DNA, the CDR3 is TGTGCCAGCTCACCAAAGGGGCTGGACTTAACCGGGGAGCTGTTTTTT. The chain joins TRBV18 to TRBJ2-2; D is tentatively TRBD1 or TRBD2 (5 bases each). CDR1 and CDR2 from the germline V gene are KGHSH and LQKENI. V was shortened by 2 bases and J by 5 bases, with 15 bases between the two germline ends. The CDR3 is 16 residues long.

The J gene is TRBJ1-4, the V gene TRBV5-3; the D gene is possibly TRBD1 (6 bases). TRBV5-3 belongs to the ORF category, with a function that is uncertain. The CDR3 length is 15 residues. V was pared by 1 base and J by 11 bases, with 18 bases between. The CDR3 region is CARSLSQGIILKLFF. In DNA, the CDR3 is TGTGCCAGAAGCTTGTCGCAGGGGATTATATTGAAACTGTTTTTT.

The CDR3 spells CASSPRSFSYGYTF. CDR3 coding DNA: TGTGCCAGCAGTCCCCGCAGTTTTAGTTATGGCTACACCTTC. The rearrangement links TRBV6-6 to TRBJ1-2; D gene unclear. CDR1 and CDR2 (germline): MNHNY, SVGAGI (reference sequence). The length of the CDR3 is 14 residues. The V gene lost 5 bases and the J gene lost 5 bases, with 15 bases spanning the gap.

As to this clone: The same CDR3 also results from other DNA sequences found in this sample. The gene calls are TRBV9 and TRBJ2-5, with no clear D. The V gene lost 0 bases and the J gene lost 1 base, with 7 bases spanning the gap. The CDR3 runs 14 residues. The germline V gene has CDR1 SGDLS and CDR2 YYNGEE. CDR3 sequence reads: CASSVGTAQETQYF. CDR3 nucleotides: TGTGCCAGCAGCGTAGGCACAGCCCAAGAGACCCAGTACTTC.

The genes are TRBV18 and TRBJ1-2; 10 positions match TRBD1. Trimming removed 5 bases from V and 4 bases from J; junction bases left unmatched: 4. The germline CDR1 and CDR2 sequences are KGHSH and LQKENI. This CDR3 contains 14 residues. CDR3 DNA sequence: TGTGCCAGCTCAGGACAGGGGGTTGGCTATGGCTACACCTTC. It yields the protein CASSGQGVGYGYTF.

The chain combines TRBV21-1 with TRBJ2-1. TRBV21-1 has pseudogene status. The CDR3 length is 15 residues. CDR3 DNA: TGTGCCAGCAGCAAAGGGTGTCGGCAGCACAATGAGCAGTTCTTC. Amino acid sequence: CASSKGCRQHNEQFF.

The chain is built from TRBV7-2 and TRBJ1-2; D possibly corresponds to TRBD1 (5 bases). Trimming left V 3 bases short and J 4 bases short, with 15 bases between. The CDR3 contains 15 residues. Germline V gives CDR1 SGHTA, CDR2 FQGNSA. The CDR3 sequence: CASSLGEGIIYGYTF. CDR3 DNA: TGTGCCAGCAGCTTGGGGGAAGGGATAATCTATGGCTACACCTTC.

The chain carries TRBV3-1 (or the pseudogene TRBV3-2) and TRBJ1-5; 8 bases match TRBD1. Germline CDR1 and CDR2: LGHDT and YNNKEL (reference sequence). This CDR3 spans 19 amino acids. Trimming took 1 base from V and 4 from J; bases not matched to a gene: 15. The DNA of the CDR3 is TGTGCCAGCAGCCAAGGGGGACCTTCGGACAGGGTTTTAAATCAGCCCCAGCATTTT. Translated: CASSQGGPSDRVLNQPQHF.

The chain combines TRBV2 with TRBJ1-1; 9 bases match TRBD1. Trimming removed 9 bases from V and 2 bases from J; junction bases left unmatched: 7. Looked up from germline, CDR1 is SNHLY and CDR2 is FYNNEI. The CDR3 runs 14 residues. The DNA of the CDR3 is TGTGCCAGTATACCGGGACAGGGAAACACTGAAGCTTTCTTT. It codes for CASIPGQGNTEAFF.

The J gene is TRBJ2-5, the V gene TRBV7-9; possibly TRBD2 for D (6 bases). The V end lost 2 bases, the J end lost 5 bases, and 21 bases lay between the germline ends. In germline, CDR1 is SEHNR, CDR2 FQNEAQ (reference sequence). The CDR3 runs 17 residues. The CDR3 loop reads CASSLRASRIAVETQYF. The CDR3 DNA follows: TGTGCCAGCAGCTTACGAGCCAGCCGGATAGCGGTCGAGACCCAGTACTTC.

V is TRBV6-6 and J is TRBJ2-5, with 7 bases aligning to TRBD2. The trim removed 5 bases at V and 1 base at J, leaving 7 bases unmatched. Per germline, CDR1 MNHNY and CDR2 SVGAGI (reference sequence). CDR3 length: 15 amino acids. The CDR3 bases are TGTGCCAGCAGTGCCCGCCCTAGCGGCCAAGAGACCCAGTACTTC. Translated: CASSARPSGQETQYF.